This T cell receptor beta chain was profiled in a study of T cells in Graves' hyperthyroidism and ophthalmopathy. After removal of 7 bases from V and 3 bases from J, the junction contained 12 bases not matched to a gene. The CDR3 length is 16 residues. Looked up from germline, CDR1 is LNHDA and CDR2 is SQIVND (reference sequence). Researchers amplified the TCR beta CDR3 regions from RNA transcripts. TCR CDR3 underwent first-round RT-PCR with the HTBI primer set. TCRdb processed the multiplex PCR reads anew with MiXCR; each CDR3 protein has one entry. The sample contains around 350,000 distinct CDR3 sequences, around 13% of which appear only once.

The chain is built from TRBV19 and TRBJ1-5; 7 positions match TRBD1. Material: blood. This TCR came from a young woman with Graves' hyperthyroidism. CDR3 in amino acids: CASNDRVRVDNQPQHF. The DNA of the CDR3 is TGTGCCAGTAATGACAGGGTAAGGGTCGACAATCAGCCCCAGCATTTT.